These 26 T cell receptor beta chains came from one sample sequenced in a study of T-cell memory formation after mild COVID-19. One entry per CDR3 protein results from TCRdb running MiXCR on the 5' RACE reads. The sample gives 130,000 to 150,000 distinct CDR3 sequences, 6% to 6.5% of which show up once; approximately 2.1% is in the top ten. The sequencing input was PBMCs or a T cell subset sorted from them (not recorded which). The origin of the receptors is an adult woman who had mild COVID-19 (a few samples of this study predate the infection). Cell type and time point are not known.

The chain links TRBV9 to TRBJ2-3; 13 bases fit TRBD2. The germline V gene encodes CDR1 SGDLS and CDR2 YYNGEE. Trimming removed 3 bases from V and 4 bases from J; junction bases left unmatched: 8. The CDR3 has 17 amino acids. The CDR3 DNA reads as TGTGCCAGCAGCGCCGGGACCGGGACTAGCGGGGCAGATACGCAGTATTTT. It specifies CASSAGTGTSGADTQYF.

This rearrangement joins TRBV9 to TRBJ2-3; D gene unclear. The germline CDR1 and CDR2 sequences are SGDLS and YYNGEE. This CDR3 contains 14 residues. Trimming left V 0 bases short and J 4 bases short, with 9 bases between. CDR3 coding DNA: TGTGCCAGCAGCGTAGATCAGGCGGCAGATACGCAGTATTTT. Protein: CASSVDQAADTQYF.

This clonotype was detected only a few times. The chain uses TRBV12-3 or TRBV12-4 and TRBJ2-4; D gene uncertain. This CDR3 contains 15 residues. V lost 1 base and J lost 0, with 7 bases in between. The CDR3 DNA reads TGTGCCAGCAGTTTAGACGGAGTAGCCAAAAACATTCAGTACTTC. Its translation is CASSLDGVAKNIQYF.

This clonotype came up many times. The rearrangement links TRBV7-9 to TRBJ1-5; D is possibly TRBD1 (5 bases). CDR1 SEHNR and CDR2 FQNEAQ come from the germline V gene (reference sequence). Trimming removed 1 base from V and 7 bases from J, with 11 bases in between. This CDR3 contains 14 residues. Here the CDR3 DNA reads TGTGCCAGCAGCTTAGGCGCAGGGCACCAGCCCCAGCATTTT. Residues: CASSLGAGHQPQHF.

Many counts were recorded for this clonotype. The V and J genes are TRBV20-1 and TRBJ2-3, with 9 bases matching TRBD2. The germline CDR1 and CDR2 sequences are DFQATT and SNEGSKA (reference sequence). The CDR3 has 16 amino acids. Losses at the gene ends were 1 base for V and 2 bases for J; bases not matched to a gene: 7. CDR3 region: CSARGSSGDLTDTQYF. For the CDR3, the DNA is TGCAGTGCTAGAGGGTCTAGCGGGGACCTCACAGATACGCAGTATTTT.

The chain uses TRBV24-1 and TRBJ2-3; D not resolved. CDR1 is KGHDR, CDR2 SFDVKD, per germline. The length of the CDR3 is 16 residues. V shed 7 bases and J shed 4 bases, with 20 bases lying between them. In DNA form, the CDR3 reads TGTGCCACCAGCCCCCTGGGGTTAGGCGAGGCAGATACGCAGTATTTT. Its protein is CATSPLGLGEADTQYF.

This clonotype appeared many times. The rearrangement links TRBV12-3 or TRBV12-4 to TRBJ2-1, with D perhaps matching TRBD2 (6 bases). Trimming took 7 bases from V and 0 from J, leaving 13 bases between them. The length of the CDR3 is 15 residues. CDR3 residues: CASTPVGGSYNEQFF. Written as DNA, the CDR3 is TGTGCCAGCACCCCGGTGGGGGGCTCCTACAATGAGCAGTTCTTC.

This clonotype was detected only a few times. The rearrangement uses TRBV5-6 and TRBJ1-6, with a possible D match to TRBD1 (5 bases). The CDR3 extends over 14 amino acids. V was shortened by 0 bases and J by 9 bases, with 10 bases between the two germline ends. Germline V gene data show CDR1 as SGHDT and CDR2 as YYEEEE. CDR3 region: CASSLDQGVSPLHF. Here the CDR3 DNA reads TGTGCCAGCAGCTTGGATCAGGGTGTTTCACCCCTCCACTTT.

This clonotype was counted a few times. J is TRBJ1-1 and V is TRBV24-1; TRBD1 is a possible D gene (6 bases). The germline V gene encodes CDR1 KGHDR and CDR2 SFDVKD. This CDR3 is built from 15 residues. V was trimmed by 5 bases and J by 1 base, leaving 13 bases between them. CDR3 protein: CATSGPDSSNTEAFF. Here the CDR3 DNA reads TGTGCCACCAGTGGCCCGGACAGCTCGAACACTGAAGCTTTCTTT.

The CDR3 DNA is TGTGCCAGCACCCCGGGACTAGCGGGAGGTGCCTACGAGCAGTACTTC. This codes for CASTPGLAGGAYEQYF. The V and J genes are TRBV2 and TRBJ2-7, with 15 bases identical to TRBD2. Per germline, CDR1 SNHLY and CDR2 FYNNEI. This CDR3 spans 16 amino acids. J gave up 2 bases and V 7 bases, and 6 bases lay outside the gene matches.

Only a few counts were recorded for this clonotype. This chain links TRBV7-8 with TRBJ2-7; perhaps D is TRBD1 or TRBD2 (5 bases each). The CDR3 is made up of 12 amino acids. V was cut by 10 bases and J by 4 bases, with 14 bases left in between. The V gene's germline CDR1 is SGHVS and CDR2 FQNEAQ. CDR3 in DNA: TGTGCCACATCAAAGGGGAGATACGAGCAGTACTTC. It codes for CATSKGRYEQYF.

This clonotype was detected many times. V usage is TRBV7-2 and J usage is TRBJ2-5, with 10 bases matching TRBD2. The V and J ends lost 5 bases and 2 bases, in that order; junction bases with no gene match: 8. Per germline, CDR1 SGHTA and CDR2 FQGNSA. CDR3 length equals 16 residues. The CDR3 loop reads CASSPGALAGQETQYF. The CDR3 DNA reads TGTGCCAGCAGCCCAGGGGCACTAGCGGGGCAAGAGACCCAGTACTTC.

J is TRBJ2-1 and V is TRBV5-5; 8 bases are shared with TRBD2. The CDR3 runs to 12 residues. The junction had 6 bases not matched to a gene; V was cut back by 4 bases and J by 12 bases. In germline, CDR1 is SGHKS, CDR2 YYEKEE (reference sequence). This CDR3 is CASSRGGLVQFF. The DNA of the CDR3 is TGTGCCAGCAGCCGGGGGGGACTGGTGCAGTTCTTC.

This clonotype has only a few counts. V usage is TRBV4-3 and J usage is TRBJ2-6, with D hard to call. The ends were cut back, 2 bases at V and 3 bases at J, with 5 bases in the middle. CDR3 length: 14 amino acids. Looked up from germline, CDR1 is LGHNA and CDR2 is YSLEER. CDR3 region: CASSQWGGANVLTF. CDR3 nucleotide sequence: TGCGCCAGCAGCCAATGGGGTGGGGCCAACGTCCTGACTTTC.

This clonotype turned up a few times. The chain combines TRBV19 with TRBJ1-5, with TRBD1 identical over 9 bases. Germline V gives CDR1 LNHDA, CDR2 SQIVND (reference sequence). The CDR3 consists of 16 residues. The J segment lost 0 bases and the V segment lost 5 bases, leaving 5 bases of the junction unmatched. In DNA, the CDR3 is TGTGCCAGTAGTCTTAGACAGGGGGTTAGCAATCAGCCCCAGCATTTT. As protein: CASSLRQGVSNQPQHF.

This clonotype has only a few counts. V is TRBV3-1 and J is TRBJ2-5, with D maybe TRBD2 (6 bases). The V gene lost 1 base and the J gene lost 4 bases, with 16 bases spanning the gap. Germline V gene lookup returns CDR1 LGHDT and CDR2 YNNKEL (reference sequence). CDR3 length: 16 amino acids. The CDR3 region is CASSQVRLARGETQYF. CDR3 nucleotides: TGTGCCAGCAGCCAAGTGAGGCTAGCGAGAGGAGAGACCCAGTACTTC.

V and J are TRBV24-1 and TRBJ2-7, with D possibly called TRBD1 or TRBD2 (5 bases each). Per the germline V gene, CDR1 is KGHDR and CDR2 is SFDVKD. The CDR3 length is 15 residues. V lost 2 bases to trimming and J lost 6 bases, with 16 bases between them. The chain's CDR3 is CATSDSGTPRGEQYF. The CDR3 coding sequence is TGTGCCACCAGTGATTCCGGGACCCCTCGGGGCGAGCAGTACTTC.

This clonotype was seen ten or more times. V is TRBV20-1 and J is TRBJ1-1; D unresolved. This CDR3 contains 13 residues. V was shortened by 1 base and J by 1 base, with 7 bases between the two germline ends. Germline CDR1 is DFQATT and CDR2 is SNEGSKA (reference sequence). CDR3: CSARVWGNTEAFF. The CDR3 DNA reads as TGCAGTGCTAGAGTTTGGGGGAACACTGAAGCTTTCTTT.

This clonotype was picked up many times. The J gene is TRBJ1-1, the V gene TRBV7-8; the match to TRBD1 covers 9 bases. This CDR3 region has 16 residues. Per germline, CDR1 SGHVS and CDR2 FQNEAQ. J lost 1 base, V lost 1 base, and 4 bases had no gene match. The CDR3 is CASSLDRGLPNTEAFF. The CDR3 nucleotides read TGTGCCAGCAGCTTAGACAGGGGGCTCCCGAACACTGAAGCTTTCTTT. Drawing the rest from reference TRBV7-8 and TRBJ1-1, the complete variable domain is GAGVSQSPRYKVAKRGQDVALRCDPISGHVSLFWYQQALGQGPEFLTYFQNEAQLDKSGLPSDRFFAERPEGSVSTLKIQRTQQEDSAVYLCASSLDRGLPNTEAFFGQGTRLTVV.

This clonotype was detected many times. The chain carries TRBV12-3 or TRBV12-4 and TRBJ2-1, with 12 positions matching TRBD2. After removal of 2 bases from V and 3 bases from J, the junction contained 8 bases not matched to a gene. This CDR3 region has 18 residues. The CDR3 loop is CASSLSFLAGGFYNEQFF. The CDR3, as DNA: TGTGCCAGCAGTTTAAGTTTCCTAGCGGGGGGGTTCTACAATGAGCAGTTCTTC.

The chain couples TRBV27 to TRBJ1-2; possible D gene TRBD1, 6 bases. With 5 bases removed from V and 6 bases from J, the gap between germline ends came to 10 bases. CDR3 length: 12 residues. CDR1 and CDR2 from the germline V gene are MNHEY and SMNVEV (reference sequence). CDR3: CASSIGGHGYTF. The CDR3 coding sequence is TGTGCCAGCAGTATAGGGGGGCATGGCTACACCTTC.

This clonotype came up a few times. The chain is built from TRBV5-5 and TRBJ2-7; 13 positions match TRBD2. Germline CDR1 and CDR2: SGHKS and YYEKEE (reference sequence). This CDR3 has 16 amino acids. The V segment lost 1 base and the J segment 3 bases; nucleotides outside the gene matches: 4. CDR3 region: CASSLTSGGAYYEQYF. The CDR3 bases are TGTGCCAGCAGCTTGACTAGCGGGGGGGCCTACTACGAGCAGTACTTC.

The table lists this clonotype with many counts. V usage is TRBV12-3 or TRBV12-4 and J usage is TRBJ2-5, with TRBD1 matching 7 bases. The V segment lost 5 bases and the J segment 4 bases; nucleotides outside the gene matches: 7. CDR3 length: 14 amino acids. CDR3 residues: CASSLSDRVETQYF. CDR3 coding DNA: TGTGCCAGCAGTCTGAGCGACAGGGTAGAGACCCAGTACTTC.

The CDR3 DNA follows: TGTGCCAGCAGCTTATCCAGGGACATTGACACTGAAGCTTTCTTT. As protein: CASSLSRDIDTEAFF. The gene calls are TRBV7-2 and TRBJ1-1, with D possibly TRBD1 on 6 matching bases. This CDR3 region has 15 residues. Trimming stripped 2 bases from V and 3 bases from J, with 13 bases between. CDR1 is SGHTA and CDR2 is FQGNSA in the germline V gene.

In this sample, this clonotype turned up a few times. The gene calls are TRBV6-2 or TRBV6-3 and TRBJ1-5; TRBD1 is a possible D gene (5 bases). The V end lost 1 base, the J end lost 7 bases, and 14 bases lay between the germline ends. The CDR3 spans 15 residues. In germline, CDR1 is MNHEY, CDR2 SVGEGT. This CDR3 is CASSYFRAQGQPQHF. DNA for the CDR3: TGTGCCAGCAGTTACTTCAGGGCCCAGGGACAGCCCCAGCATTTT.

The chain joins TRBV5-1 to TRBJ2-1; 13 bases match TRBD2. This CDR3 has 17 residues. The J segment lost 3 bases and the V segment lost 5 bases, leaving 8 bases of the junction unmatched. CDR1 SGHRS and CDR2 YFSETQ come from the germline V gene. The CDR3 DNA follows: TGCGCCAGCAGAAGAGGACTAGCGGGGGCCTTCTACAATGAGCAGTTCTTC. It specifies CASRRGLAGAFYNEQFF. The full variable domain, with the rest looked up from reference TRBV5-1 and TRBJ2-1, is KAGVTQTPRYLIKTRGQQVTLSCSPISGHRSVSWYQQTPGQGLQFLFEYFSETQRNKGNFPGRFSGRQFSNSRSEMNVSTLELGDSALYLCASRRGLAGAFYNEQFFGPGTRLTVL.